Presented here are 4 T cell receptor beta chains from one specimen sequenced in a study of blood T cell repertoires in COVID-19. Sequencing was performed with immunoSEQ multiplex PCR; in TCRdb, only in-frame clones are kept and a portion is missing. The sample lists around 98,000 clones, roughly nine tenths occurring once. Sequenced: peripheral blood. These receptors were obtained from a man aged 70-80 years with acute or convalescent COVID-19.

Turning to this clone: One end of the junction fails to match germline, which may point to a read error. This chain connects TRBV2 to TRBJ2-3; 12 bases map to TRBD2. The germline V gene has CDR1 SNHLY and CDR2 FYNNEI. The CDR3 has 11 residues. The CDR3 coding sequence is TGTGCCAGCGGTCTAGCGGGGGGGCATCCTTTT. Translating gives CASGLAGGHPF.

The rearrangement links TRBV10-1 to TRBJ2-7; D is possibly TRBD1 (5 bases). With 3 bases removed from V and 2 bases from J, the gap between germline ends came to 32 bases. The CDR3 spans 21 residues. Germline loops: CDR1 WNHNN, CDR2 SYGVQD (reference sequence). The CDR3 DNA is TGCGCCAGCAGTGAAAGCCCCCCCCCGGGCAGGGTACCCCGAAAAACCTACGAGCAGTACGTC. Protein: CASSESPPPGRVPRKTYEQYV.

This clone came up a few times. This rearrangement joins TRBV3-1 (or the pseudogene TRBV3-2) to TRBJ1-1; D possibly corresponds to TRBD1 (5 bases). The V gene's germline CDR1 is LGHDT and CDR2 YNNKEL (reference sequence). This CDR3 is 18 amino acids long. V was trimmed by 6 bases and J by 1 base, leaving 24 bases between them. The CDR3 reads CASSQHSGAGLQNTEAFF. CDR3 nucleotide sequence: TGTGCCAGCAGTCAACACTCTGGGGCAGGGCTGCAGAACACTGAAGCTTTCTTT.

The chain is built from TRBV7-6 and TRBJ1-3; D gene uncertain. CDR1 is SGHVS, CDR2 FNYEAQ, per germline. With 0 bases removed from V and 0 bases from J, the gap between germline ends came to 6 bases. The CDR3 is 15 residues long. This chain's CDR3 is CASSLAGSSGNTIYF. For the CDR3, the DNA is TGTGCCAGCAGCTTAGCCGGGAGCTCTGGAAACACCATATATTTT. The variable domain in full, completed from reference TRBV7-6 and TRBJ1-3, reads GAGVSQSPRYKVTKRGQDVALRCDPISGHVSLYWYRQALGQGPEFLTYFNYEAQQDKSGLPNDRFSAERPEGSISTLTIQRTEQRDSAMYRCASSLAGSSGNTIYFGEGSWLTVV.